The 10 T cell receptor beta chains listed next were all sequenced from one sample in a study of CD8 T cells in Susac syndrome. RNA in amounts of roughly 0.5 to 1 ug was reverse transcribed with random hexamers. TCRdb fed the immunoSEQ multiplex PCR reads into MiXCR, producing one record per CDR3 protein. The sample has fewer than 150,000 distinct CDR3 sequences, nearly 95% seen once. Material for sequencing was CD8+ T cells from PBMCs. All receptors derive from a human donor in good health.

The chain links TRBV30 to TRBJ2-2, with D possibly matching TRBD1 (6 bases). The germline gives CDR1 GTSNPN, CDR2 SVGIG (reference sequence). Trimming took 5 bases from V and 6 from J, leaving 13 bases between them. The CDR3 is 13 amino acids. The chain's CDR3 is CAWGGQLPGELFF. The CDR3 nucleotides are TGTGCCTGGGGTGGACAGCTCCCCGGGGAGCTGTTTTTT.

In this sample, this clonotype turned up a few times. CDR3 region: CATSPANTEAFF. Here the CDR3 DNA reads TGTGCCACCAGTCCAGCGAACACTGAAGCTTTCTTT. The chain employs TRBV15 and TRBJ1-1; D is unclear. V dropped 6 bases and J dropped 1 base, with 6 bases sitting between them. The CDR3 length is 12 residues. Germline lookup yields CDR1 LNHNV and CDR2 YYDKDF (reference sequence).

The chain is built from TRBV7-9 and TRBJ2-1; 7 positions agree with TRBD1. CDR1 and CDR2 (germline): SEHNR, FQNEAQ (reference sequence). This CDR3 has 11 residues. The V and J ends lost 10 bases and 7 bases, in that order; junction bases with no gene match: 4. CDR3: CAIHRGNEQFF. The CDR3 DNA reads as TGTGCCATCCACAGGGGAAATGAGCAGTTCTTC.

This clonotype was observed a single time. The chain employs TRBV27 and TRBJ2-5; D unclear. The CDR3 has 13 residues. In germline, CDR1 is MNHEY, CDR2 SMNVEV (reference sequence). The V and J ends lost 3 bases and 1 base respectively, with 6 bases between them. CDR3 sequence: CASSLVIQETQYF. As DNA, the CDR3 is TGTGCCAGCAGTTTGGTCATCCAAGAGACCCAGTACTTC.

V usage is TRBV7-2 and J usage is TRBJ2-3; 15 bases are shared with TRBD2. V was pared by 4 bases and J by 0 bases, with 2 bases of the junction left unmatched. Germline V lookup: CDR1 SGHTA, CDR2 FQGNSA. This CDR3 region has 17 residues. CDR3: CASSWTSGRASTDTQYF. Here the CDR3 DNA reads TGTGCCAGCAGCTGGACTAGCGGGAGGGCCAGCACAGATACGCAGTATTTT.

The CDR3 here is CSVVRGQGYTF. CDR3 coding DNA: TGCAGCGTTGTAAGGGGGCAAGGCTACACCTTC. The V call is TRBV29-1, the J call TRBJ1-2; 7 bases align to TRBD1. The V segment lost 4 bases and the J segment 8 bases; nucleotides outside the gene matches: 4. The CDR3 totals 11 residues. Germline loops: CDR1 SQVTM, CDR2 ANQGSEA. Supplemented by reference TRBV29-1 and TRBJ1-2, the full variable domain reads SAVISQKPSRDICQRGTSLTIQCQVDSQVTMMFWYRQQPGQSLTLIATANQGSEATYESGFVIDKFPISRPNLTFSTLTVSNMSPEDSSIYLCSVVRGQGYTFGSGTRLTVV.

The rearrangement links TRBV7-9 to TRBJ2-7; 7 bases agree with TRBD2. Trimming took 3 bases from V and 9 from J; bases not matched to a gene: 11. In germline, CDR1 is SEHNR, CDR2 FQNEAQ (reference sequence). The CDR3 runs to 14 residues. The CDR3 loop reads CASSFEREDRGQYF. CDR3 in DNA: TGTGCCAGCAGCTTCGAGCGGGAAGATCGGGGGCAGTACTTC.

The chain is built from TRBV3-1 and TRBJ2-5; 7 bases match TRBD2. The CDR3 sequence is 15 residues long. V gave up 1 base and J gave up 5 bases; unmatched junction bases: 7. Germline V gene data show CDR1 as LGHDT and CDR2 as YNNKEL (reference sequence). The CDR3 DNA reads as TGTGCCAGCAGCCAAGCTGCGGGAGCAAGGGAGACCCAGTACTTC. Amino acid sequence: CASSQAAGARETQYF.

CDR3: CSVSLAINEQFF. In DNA form, the CDR3 reads TGCAGCGTTTCTCTAGCGATCAATGAGCAGTTCTTC. The rearrangement uses TRBV29-1 and TRBJ2-1; a possible D gene is TRBD2 (6 bases). Germline lookup yields CDR1 SQVTM and CDR2 ANQGSEA. CDR3 length: 12 residues. The V and J ends lost 5 bases and 6 bases respectively, with 11 bases between them.

The genes are TRBV20-1 and TRBJ2-2; unclear D gene. This CDR3 is built from 15 residues. Trimming took off 1 base at V and 1 base at J, with 10 bases between the two ends. The germline gives CDR1 DFQATT, CDR2 SNEGSKA (reference sequence). The CDR3 spells CSARGPGENTGELFF. The CDR3 nucleotides are TGCAGTGCTAGAGGGCCCGGAGAGAACACCGGGGAGCTGTTTTTT.